The 25 T cell receptor beta chains given below trace back to one sample, sequenced in a study of tissue T cells after allogeneic stem cell transplantation (dated by TCRdb to between 2022 and 2023). Library creation used the immunoSEQ multiplex PCR assay. TCRdb carries this immuneACCESS record with in-frame sequences only. Its versions omit some clonotypes, under half of them owing to an unresolved V gene in the studies checked, with the rest unexplained. This sample gives 9,000 to 9,500 clones in total; about 47% of them show up just once. The ten largest account for roughly 7% of the sample. This specimen's time point label, per the study, means: mouse harvest day 7 after allogeneic transplant. Mouse grafts consisting of 10^7 T-cell-depleted bone marrow cells combined with 10^6 splenic CD5+ T cells were administered by tail vein injection. Sequencing input: gut tissue. These receptors were collected from a female BALB/c mouse given C57BL/6 T cells with graft-versus-host disease after an allogeneic hematopoietic cell transplant.

A word on this clone: Gene names and germline refer to mouse. The read terminates 1 residue ahead of where the CDR3 ends, so the germline J gene completes it. The chain combines TRBV3 with TRBJ1-4; possibly TRBD1 for D (6 bases). CDR1 is SNHLY, CDR2 FYNGKV, per germline (reference sequence). V was cut by 2 bases and J by 4 bases, with 11 bases left in between. The CDR3 consists of 15 residues. The CDR3 sequence is CASSLYGTINERLFF. CDR3 DNA (partial): TGTGCCAGCAGCTTATACGGGACAATCAACGAAAGATTATTT.

In the case of this clone: The genes and germline here are from mouse. The CDR3 goes on 1 residue after the read ends, and that part is filled in from the germline J gene. This chain links TRBV26 with TRBJ1-6, with D possibly matching TRBD1 (6 bases). TRBJ1-6 is noted as an ORF with a role that remains uncertain. Germline V gene sequence: CDR1 KGHPV, CDR2 FQNQEV (reference sequence). This CDR3 comprises 14 residues. V dropped 2 bases and J dropped 7 bases, with 9 bases sitting between them. The covered CDR3 bases are TGTGCCAGCAGTCTGGCAGGGGAGAATTCGCCCCTCTAC. Amino acid sequence: CASSLAGENSPLY. In full, the CDR3 reads CASSLAGENSPLYF.

About this clone: Germline and genes here are mouse. With the read ending 1 residue before the CDR3 end, the germline J gene is used to fill in that end. The chain recombines TRBV12-1 with TRBJ2-1, with 8 bases identical to TRBD2. Germline CDR1 and CDR2: SGHSN and HYEKVE. V was pared by 1 base and J by 3 bases, with 1 base of the junction left unmatched. The CDR3 sequence is 14 residues long. Partial CDR3 DNA: TGTGCCAGCTCTCTGTGGGGGGGCTATGCTGAGCAGTTC. Protein sequence: CASSLWGGYAEQF. The entire CDR3 protein is CASSLWGGYAEQFF.

Notes on this clone: The gene names here belong to mouse. The CDR3 end is not reached by the read, which stops 1 residue before it; the germline J gene fills it in. The genes are TRBV2 and TRBJ2-3, with D possibly TRBD1 on 6 matching bases. The V gene's germline CDR1 is LGHNA and CDR2 YSYQKL. CDR3 length: 14 residues. Trimming removed 0 bases at V and 5 bases at J, with 9 bases between. The covered CDR3 bases are TGTGCCAGCAGCCAAGATAACAGGGAAGAAACGCTGTAT. As protein: CASSQDNREETLY. Given in full, the CDR3 is CASSQDNREETLYF.

As regards this clone: The gene symbols are mouse symbols. Read data end 1 residue before the CDR3 end; the end is taken from the germline J gene. The chain links TRBV26 to TRBJ2-4; possibly TRBD1 or TRBD2 for D (6 bases each). CDR1 and CDR2 (germline): KGHPV, FQNQEV (reference sequence). Trimming took off 2 bases at V and 5 bases at J, with 11 bases between the two ends. The CDR3 is 14 amino acids. The sequenced part of the CDR3 DNA is TGTGCCAGCAGTCTGATCGGGGGCCGAAACACCTTGTAC. Amino acid sequence: CASSLIGGRNTLY. The entire CDR3 reads CASSLIGGRNTLYF.

A remark on this clone: Here the gene names and germline are mouse. The CDR3 end is not reached by the read, which stops 1 residue before it; the germline J gene fills it in. The chain is built from TRBV13-1 and TRBJ2-4; no clear D. The CDR3 sequence is 14 residues long. Trimming removed 0 bases at V and 1 base at J, with 6 bases between. Germline CDR1 is NSHNY and CDR2 is SYGAGN. The sequenced CDR3 bases are TGTGCCAGCAGTGATGTGCCGGGTCAAAACACCTTGTAC. Its translation: CASSDVPGQNTLY. From start to end, the CDR3 is CASSDVPGQNTLYF.

With respect to this clone: The gene names given are mouse names. The read gets to within 1 residue of the CDR3 end, and the germline J gene fills in the rest. This chain joins TRBV23 and TRBJ2-5. Germline CDR1 reads KGHTA; CDR2 reads FQNQQP. The CDR3 extends over 14 amino acids. This chain's CDR3 is CSSRLRGDQDTQYF. CDR3 DNA (partial): TGCTCCAGCAGACTAAGGGGGGACCAAGACACCCAGTAC. The full variable domain, rest sourced from reference TRBV23 and TRBJ2-5, is DAAVTQKPRYLIKMKGQEAEMKCIPEKGHTAVFWYQQKQSKELKFLIYFQNQQPLDQIDMVKERFSAVCPSSSLCSLGIRTCEAEDSALYLCSSRLRGDQDTQYFGPGTRLLVL.

There are a few counts of this clone. The gene names given are mouse names. The sequenced fragment ends 1 residue before the CDR3 boundary, so the rest is inferred from the germline J gene. The chain joins TRBV26 to TRBJ2-2; possibly TRBD1 or TRBD2 for D (5 bases each). The CDR3 length is 13 residues. Germline V gene lookup returns CDR1 KGHPV and CDR2 FQNQEV (reference sequence). V was pared by 2 bases and J by 7 bases, with 8 bases between. Incomplete CDR3 DNA: TGTGCCAGCAGTCTGGAGGGGCTCGGGCAGCTCTAC. It specifies CASSLEGLGQLY. The full CDR3 sequence reads CASSLEGLGQLYF.

Judged by abundance, this clone is medium-sized. Genes and germline come from the mouse. The CDR3 end lies 1 residue beyond the end of the read and is filled in from the germline J gene. The chain employs TRBV26 and TRBJ2-7; 8 bases are shared with TRBD1. The CDR3 is made up of 14 amino acids. The J segment lost 7 bases and the V segment lost 1 base, leaving 6 bases of the junction unmatched. Germline V gene sequence: CDR1 KGHPV, CDR2 FQNQEV (reference sequence). The DNA read from the CDR3 is TGTGCCAGCAGTCTGTGGCAGGGGGCGAAGGAACAGTAC. Protein sequence: CASSLWQGAKEQY. The full CDR3 is CASSLWQGAKEQYF.

A word on this clone: Gene names denote mouse genes. The CDR3 goes on 1 residue after the read ends, and that part is filled in from the germline J gene. The rearrangement uses TRBV13-3 and TRBJ1-4; tentatively, D is TRBD1 (6 bases). This CDR3 is 16 amino acids long. V lost 0 bases to trimming and J lost 0 bases, with 9 bases between them. Per the germline V gene, CDR1 is NNHDY and CDR2 is SYVADS. CDR3 DNA (partial): TGTGCCAGCAGTGATGCCAGGGGTATTTCCAACGAAAGATTATTT. Protein: CASSDARGISNERLF. The whole CDR3 protein is CASSDARGISNERLFF.

Of note for this clone: The germline and genes are mouse ones. Coverage ceases 1 residue before the CDR3 finishes, and the germline J gene fills in the end. This chain connects TRBV1 to TRBJ1-1; 9 bases align to TRBD1. V shed 3 bases, J shed 5 bases, and the junction held 4 bases outside the gene matches. This CDR3 is 14 amino acids long. The germline V gene has CDR1 NSQYPW and CDR2 LRSPGD (reference sequence). The covered CDR3 bases are TGCACCTGCAGTGCTCGGGACAGGGAGACAGAAGTCTTC. It translates to CTCSARDRETEVF. The CDR3 reads in full as CTCSARDRETEVFF.

For this clone: The genes and germline here are from mouse. The missing CDR3 end, 1 residue past where the read stops, is filled in from the germline J gene. This rearrangement joins TRBV5 to TRBJ2-5, with 12 nucleotides matching TRBD1. Germline V gene sequence: CDR1 LGHNA, CDR2 YNLKQL (reference sequence). Trimming cost V 4 bases and J 5 bases; bases outside gene matches: 7. The CDR3 is 16 residues long. CDR3 bases read: TGTGCCAGCAGCCGGGACAGGGGGCACGTAGGAGACACCCAGTAC. This encodes CASSRDRGHVGDTQY. The entire CDR3 is CASSRDRGHVGDTQYF.

Notes on this clone: Gene and germline names: mouse. The read is 1 residue too short to cover the CDR3 end, so that end is filled in from the germline J gene. V gene TRBV12-1 combines with J gene TRBJ2-7; 9 bases match TRBD1. Trimming removed 4 bases from V and 4 bases from J; junction bases left unmatched: 7. The germline V gene has CDR1 SGHSN and CDR2 HYEKVE. This CDR3 is 14 amino acids long. Partial CDR3 DNA: TGTGCCAGCTCCCGCCGGGACAGGGTTTATGAACAGTAC. Translated, it gives CASSRRDRVYEQY. The complete CDR3 reads CASSRRDRVYEQYF.

This clone showed up just a few times. Mouse germline and gene names are used. The read gets to within 1 residue of the CDR3 end, and the germline J gene fills in the rest. This chain uses TRBV16 with TRBJ1-3; D is uncertain. Trimming shortened V by 5 bases and J by 0 bases, and 8 bases separated the two germline ends. The CDR3 runs 14 residues. The V gene's germline CDR1 is SGHSA and CDR2 FRNQAP. CDR3 sequence reads: CASSPNSSGNTLYF. The part of the CDR3 DNA that was read is TGTGCAAGCAGCCCCAACAGTTCTGGAAATACGCTCTAT.

This clone was counted a single time. The gene symbols are mouse symbols. The CDR3 goes on 1 residue after the read ends, and that part is filled in from the germline J gene. The chain recombines TRBV23 with TRBJ2-5; whether TRBD1, the table's D call, matches the DNA was not checked. Germline CDR1 KGHTA, CDR2 FQNQQP. The CDR3 spans 13 residues. Incomplete CDR3 DNA: TGCTCCAGCAAGGACAGGGGGCGAGACACCCAGTAC. This encodes CSSKDRGRDTQY. The whole CDR3 region reads CSSKDRGRDTQYF.

Judged by abundance, this clone is medium-sized. Gene names are mouse gene names. The read ends 1 residue early relative to the CDR3; the germline J gene fills the gap. The V call is TRBV3, the J call TRBJ1-1; TRBD1 aligns across 12 bases. The CDR3 spans 16 residues. The germline gives CDR1 SNHLY, CDR2 FYNGKV (reference sequence). V lost 4 bases and J lost 2; bases outside the gene matches: 5. The DNA read from the CDR3 is TGTGCCAGCAGCTCCTGGGACAGGGGGCGCAACACAGAAGTCTTC. It specifies CASSSWDRGRNTEVF. The full CDR3 sequence reads CASSSWDRGRNTEVFF.

This clone is classed as medium-sized. Genes here carry mouse names. The read ends 1 residue before the CDR3 terminus; that terminus is restored from the germline J gene. The chain has TRBV12-1 and TRBJ1-2; 7 bases agree with TRBD1. Germline V lookup: CDR1 SGHSN, CDR2 HYEKVE. The CDR3 extends over 15 amino acids. V was clipped by 2 bases and J by 0 bases; unmatched bases: 5. This CDR3 is CASSPGQFANSDYTF. Partial CDR3 DNA: TGTGCCAGCTCTCCGGGACAGTTTGCAAACTCCGACTACACC.

In its sample, this clone was seen once. The gene symbols are mouse symbols. The read comes to an end 1 residue before the CDR3 does, leaving the germline J gene to fill in the end. The rearrangement joins TRBV23 to TRBJ2-3; the table's D call, TRBD2, has no DNA check behind it. The CDR3 is 15 amino acids. CDR1 and CDR2 (germline): KGHTA, FQNQQP. CDR3 region: CSSSPRTGRAETLYF. CDR3 DNA (partial): TGCTCCAGCAGTCCTCGGACTGGTCGTGCAGAAACGCTGTAT. The variable domain in full, with the rest retrieved from reference TRBV23 and TRBJ2-3, is DAAVTQKPRYLIKMKGQEAEMKCIPEKGHTAVFWYQQKQSKELKFLIYFQNQQPLDQIDMVKERFSAVCPSSSLCSLGIRTCEAEDSALYLCSSSPRTGRAETLYFGSGTRLTVL.

As concerns this clone: Genes here carry mouse names. The read ends 1 residue before the CDR3 terminus; that terminus is restored from the germline J gene. This rearrangement joins TRBV26 to TRBJ2-1, with a weak D call TRBD1 (6 bases). The CDR3 consists of 13 residues. Germline V gene data show CDR1 as KGHPV and CDR2 as FQNQEV (reference sequence). Trimming took off 4 bases at V and 6 bases at J, with 10 bases between the two ends. The CDR3 protein is CASSRQESAEQFF. The sequenced CDR3 bases are TGTGCCAGCAGTCGACAGGAAAGTGCTGAGCAGTTC.

A remark on this clone: Genes here carry mouse names. The read terminates 1 residue ahead of where the CDR3 ends, so the germline J gene completes it. The chain links TRBV26 to TRBJ1-3; no reliable D call. The V end was cut by 2 bases, the J end by 0 bases, with 8 bases between. Germline V gene lookup returns CDR1 KGHPV and CDR2 FQNQEV (reference sequence). This CDR3 comprises 15 residues. CDR3 DNA, as far as it was read: TGTGCCAGCAGTCTGGACGGCGATTCTGGAAATACGCTCTAT. Encoded protein: CASSLDGDSGNTLY. The whole CDR3 region reads CASSLDGDSGNTLYF.

As to this clone: Gene names are the mouse ones. The read ends 1 residue shy of where the CDR3 ends; the end is completed using the germline J gene. V is TRBV15 and J is TRBJ2-1; 9 bases are shared with TRBD1. Trimming at V came to 4 bases and at J to 4 bases, leaving 2 bases not matched to a gene. The CDR3 has 14 residues. Germline V gene sequence: CDR1 SGHND, CDR2 FRSKSL. CDR3 protein: CASSSTGGYAEQFF. The DNA read from the CDR3 is TGTGCCAGCAGTTCGACAGGGGGATATGCTGAGCAGTTC.

With regard to this clone: Gene names refer to mouse genes. Read sequence stops 1 residue before the CDR3 end, and the germline J gene provides the missing end. The chain links TRBV13-2 to TRBJ2-7, with 10 bases matching TRBD2. The V segment lost 1 base and the J segment 5 bases; nucleotides outside the gene matches: 3. CDR3 length: 14 residues. CDR1 and CDR2 (germline): NNHNN, SYGAGS (reference sequence). The CDR3 loop reads CASGDPGTGDEQYF. The sequenced CDR3 bases are TGTGCCAGCGGTGATCCCGGGACTGGGGATGAACAGTAC.

On this clone: Genes and germline come from the mouse. The sample has other DNA sequences that encode this CDR3 too. The CDR3 loop reads CSSSPQTNSDYTF. Incomplete CDR3 DNA: TGTTCCAGCAGTCCACAGACAAACTCCGACTACACC. This rearrangement joins TRBV23 to TRBJ1-2; the table names TRBD1, a call not compared with the DNA. The read ends 1 residue shy of where the CDR3 ends; the end is completed using the germline J gene. The germline V gene encodes CDR1 KGHTA and CDR2 FQNQQP. The CDR3 is 13 residues long.

As to this clone: Mouse germline and gene names are used. The read comes to an end 1 residue before the CDR3 does, leaving the germline J gene to fill in the end. V gene TRBV3 combines with J gene TRBJ2-1; D remains unclear. The V end lost 6 bases, the J end lost 3 bases, and 9 bases lay between the germline ends. Germline loops: CDR1 SNHLY, CDR2 FYNGKV (reference sequence). This CDR3 spans 13 amino acids. The DNA read from the CDR3 is TGTGCCAGCAGTTCGACGATCTATGCTGAGCAGTTC. Residues: CASSSTIYAEQF. The entire CDR3 reads CASSSTIYAEQFF.

In its sample, this clone was seen a few times. Gene names and germline refer to mouse. The read terminates 1 residue ahead of where the CDR3 ends, so the germline J gene completes it. The chain has TRBV3 and TRBJ2-7; D might be TRBD2 (6 bases). Germline CDR1 reads SNHLY; CDR2 reads FYNGKV (reference sequence). V lost 2 bases to trimming and J lost 3 bases, with 8 bases between them. The CDR3 is made up of 13 amino acids. CDR3 bases read: TGTGCCAGCAGCTTAAGCTGGGGCTATGAACAGTAC. Protein product: CASSLSWGYEQY. The whole CDR3 region reads CASSLSWGYEQYF.